A single sample is the source of the 26 T cell receptor beta chains below, sequenced in a study of OX40 agonist ivuxolimab in advanced cancers. Here immunoSEQ multiplex PCR was the method, and the copy in TCRdb shows in-frame clones only, minus some. Of about 73,000 clones listed, 85% to 90% are singletons. Here the sequenced sample was CD4+ or CD8+ T cells sorted from blood, taken in a trial of the OX40 agonist ivuxolimab. These receptors all come from an adult with an advanced solid tumor such as melanoma, head and neck, liver or kidney cancer.

The chain carries TRBV5-1 and TRBJ2-1; no definite D call. The CDR3 covers 14 residues. Per germline, CDR1 SGHRS and CDR2 YFSETQ. Trimming removed 0 bases from V and 2 bases from J, with 6 bases in between. CDR3 protein: CASSLGSTYNEQFF. CDR3 sequence (DNA): TGCGCCAGCAGCTTGGGTAGTACCTACAATGAGCAGTTCTTC.

The chain couples TRBV30 to TRBJ1-1; the D gene is possibly TRBD1 (5 bases). This CDR3 is built from 13 residues. Germline V CDR1 and CDR2: GTSNPN, SVGIG (reference sequence). Deletions cut 3 bases from V and 2 bases from J, with 10 bases between. CDR3 nucleotide sequence: TGTGCCTGGAGCGTAGGGGAAAACACTGAAGCTTTCTTT. Translation: CAWSVGENTEAFF.

This sequence joins TRBV9 and TRBJ2-7; D perhaps matches TRBD1 (5 bases). V was clipped by 0 bases and J by 3 bases, with 13 bases between them. CDR3 size: 15 residues. Germline V gives CDR1 SGDLS, CDR2 YYNGEE. The CDR3, as DNA: TGTGCCAGCAGCGTAGGGTCAGGGTCCCTCTACGAGCAGTACTTC. Protein product: CASSVGSGSLYEQYF. Drawing the rest from reference TRBV9 and TRBJ2-7, the complete variable domain is DSGVTQTPKHLITATGQRVTLRCSPRSGDLSVYWYQQSLDQGLQFLIQYYNGEERAKGNILERFSAQQFPDLHSELNLSSLELGDSALYFCASSVGSGSLYEQYFGPGTRLTVT.

This rearrangement joins TRBV27 to TRBJ2-3; D gene uncertain. CDR3 length: 13 amino acids. V was clipped by 6 bases and J by 5 bases, with 12 bases between them. Germline lookup yields CDR1 MNHEY and CDR2 SMNVEV (reference sequence). CDR3 nucleotides: TGTGCCAGCAGAGGGCCTCTTCAAGATACGCAGTATTTT. Translation: CASRGPLQDTQYF.

The chain links TRBV5-1 to TRBJ2-3; D is uncertain. The V gene's germline CDR1 is SGHRS and CDR2 YFSETQ. This CDR3 is 12 amino acids long. Trimming removed 4 bases at V and 2 bases at J, with 5 bases between. This CDR3 reads CASSHYTDTQYF. The CDR3, as DNA: TGCGCCAGCAGCCATTACACAGATACGCAGTATTTT.

The rearrangement links TRBV19 to TRBJ2-3; the D gene is possibly TRBD2 (7 bases). CDR1 and CDR2 (germline): LNHDA, SQIVND (reference sequence). Trimming took 3 bases from V and 2 from J, leaving 15 bases between them. The CDR3 has 16 amino acids. The CDR3 coding sequence is TGTGCCAGTAGTATGTTTGCGGGGGCCTACACAGATACGCAGTATTTT. It yields the protein CASSMFAGAYTDTQYF.

The V gene is TRBV6-5, the J gene TRBJ2-5; TRBD1 is a possible D gene (6 bases). Trimming took off 8 bases at V and 5 bases at J, with 9 bases between the two ends. The CDR3 runs to 11 residues. CDR1 MNHEY and CDR2 SVGAGI come from the germline V gene. CDR3 in amino acids: CASRTGETQYF. Written as DNA, the CDR3 is TGTGCCAGCCGTACAGGGGAGACCCAGTACTTC.

This clone occurred once. The chain joins TRBV10-3 to TRBJ2-2; D remains ambiguous. The germline V gene encodes CDR1 ENHRY and CDR2 SYGVKD. Trimming left V 8 bases short and J 2 bases short, with 6 bases between. The CDR3 is made up of 12 amino acids. The CDR3 DNA sequence: TGTGCCATCCAGAGTAACACCGGGGAGCTGTTTTTT. Amino acids: CAIQSNTGELFF.

The DNA for the CDR3 is TGTGCCAGTTCCCGTGACAGGGACCGCTACGAGCAGTACTTC. Its translation: CASSRDRDRYEQYF. The V call is TRBV19, the J call TRBJ2-7; TRBD1 matches at 7 bases. Germline V gene lookup returns CDR1 LNHDA and CDR2 SQIVND (reference sequence). Trimming cost V 8 bases and J 3 bases; bases outside gene matches: 10. The CDR3 runs to 14 residues.

Only one count was recorded for this clone. The V and J genes are TRBV19 and TRBJ1-5, with D unresolved. This CDR3 has 15 residues. With 4 bases removed from V and 4 bases from J, the gap between germline ends came to 14 bases. The germline gives CDR1 LNHDA, CDR2 SQIVND (reference sequence). The CDR3 protein is CASSTWGNANQPQHF. Written as DNA, the CDR3 is TGTGCCAGTAGTACCTGGGGTAATGCGAATCAGCCCCAGCATTTT.

J is TRBJ2-2 and V is TRBV5-1; TRBD2 is a possible D gene (6 bases). Trimming stripped 1 base from V and 7 bases from J, with 14 bases between. The germline V gene has CDR1 SGHRS and CDR2 YFSETQ. This CDR3 comprises 15 residues. CDR3 DNA sequence: TGCGCCAGCAGCTTGCTTACGGGAGTCGGCGGGGAGCTGTTTTTT. This sequence encodes CASSLLTGVGGELFF. Full variable domain (rest looked up from reference TRBV5-1 and TRBJ2-2): KAGVTQTPRYLIKTRGQQVTLSCSPISGHRSVSWYQQTPGQGLQFLFEYFSETQRNKGNFPGRFSGRQFSNSRSEMNVSTLELGDSALYLCASSLLTGVGGELFFGEGSRLTVL.

The chain is built from TRBV4-1 and TRBJ2-3; D gene ambiguous. V was clipped by 3 bases and J by 1 base, with 11 bases between them. The CDR3 is made up of 15 amino acids. From germline, CDR1 is MGHRA and CDR2 YSYEKL. This chain's CDR3 is CASSHGPLRTDTQYF. The CDR3 DNA reads as TGCGCCAGCAGCCATGGACCTCTCCGCACAGATACGCAGTATTTT.

This rearrangement joins TRBV5-1 to TRBJ1-4; 9 bases are shared with TRBD1. The germline V gene has CDR1 SGHRS and CDR2 YFSETQ. V lost 7 bases, J lost 6 bases, and 13 bases stayed unmatched. This CDR3 has 16 amino acids. The CDR3 bases are TGCGCCAGCCCGTCCGGCACAGGGGGCTTCGATGAAAAACTGTTTTTT. This translates into CASPSGTGGFDEKLFF.

The chain employs TRBV5-6 and TRBJ2-1; 14 bases are shared with TRBD2. The V segment lost 6 bases and the J segment 4 bases; nucleotides outside the gene matches: 12. Germline-derived CDR1 and CDR2 are SGHDT and YYEEEE. This CDR3 comprises 18 residues. The chain's CDR3 is CASTSIAGTSGGYNEQFF. The DNA of the CDR3 is TGTGCCAGCACCAGTATTGCCGGGACTAGCGGGGGATACAATGAGCAGTTCTTC. Complete variable domain (other parts from reference TRBV5-6 and TRBJ2-1): DAGVTQSPTHLIKTRGQQVTLRCSPKSGHDTVSWYQQALGQGPQFIFQYYEEEERQRGNFPDRFSGHQFPNYSSELNVNALLLGDSALYLCASTSIAGTSGGYNEQFFGPGTRLTVL.

V and J are TRBV9 and TRBJ2-7; D is possibly TRBD1 (5 bases). The germline gives CDR1 SGDLS, CDR2 YYNGEE. With 3 bases removed from V and 1 base from J, the gap between germline ends came to 11 bases. This CDR3 spans 14 amino acids. The CDR3 nucleotides read TGTGCCAGCAGCGATCGACAGCATTCCTACGAGCAGTACTTC. It specifies CASSDRQHSYEQYF.

The genes are TRBV27 and TRBJ2-5, with D hard to call. The J call is doubtful: the DNA matches TRBJ2-7 better. This CDR3 has 13 residues. The germline CDR1 and CDR2 sequences are MNHEY and SMNVEV (reference sequence). The CDR3 nucleotides read TGTGCCAGCAGTTTTCAGAGCTCCTACGAGCAGTACTTC. It encodes CASSFQSSYEQYF.

The V call is TRBV5-5, the J call TRBJ2-7, with 10 positions matching TRBD2. J lost 0 bases, V lost 1 base, and 1 base had no gene match. CDR3 length equals 15 residues. The germline V gene encodes CDR1 SGHKS and CDR2 YYEKEE (reference sequence). CDR3 DNA: TGTGCCAGCAGCTTGCCTAGCGGGGGCTCCTACGAGCAGTACTTC. This codes for CASSLPSGGSYEQYF. Supplemented by reference TRBV5-5 and TRBJ2-7, the full variable domain reads DAGVTQSPTHLIKTRGQQVTLRCSPISGHKSVSWYQQVLGQGPQFIFQYYEKEERGRGNFPDRFSARQFPNYSSELNVNALLLGDSALYLCASSLPSGGSYEQYFGPGTRLTVT.

The CDR3 sequence: CAGGGLAPNEQFF. In nucleotides, the CDR3 is TGTGCCGGGGGGGGTCTAGCTCCCAATGAGCAGTTCTTC. V gene TRBV5-4 combines with J gene TRBJ2-1, with 7 positions matching TRBD2. Germline loops: CDR1 SGHNT, CDR2 YYREEE (reference sequence). J lost 6 bases, V lost 10 bases, and 10 bases had no gene match. The CDR3 is made up of 13 amino acids. The full variable domain, completed using reference TRBV5-4 and TRBJ2-1, is ETGVTQSPTHLIKTRGQQVTLRCSSQSGHNTVSWYQQALGQGPQFIFQYYREEENGRGNFPPRFSGLQFPNYSSELNVNALELDDSALYLCAGGGLAPNEQFFGPGTRLTVL.

The chain joins TRBV19 to TRBJ2-1; the D gene is possibly TRBD1 (5 bases). V gave up 1 base and J gave up 7 bases, with 8 bases separating them. CDR1 is LNHDA, CDR2 SQIVND, per germline (reference sequence). CDR3 length equals 13 residues. The chain's CDR3 is CASSIGGRNEQFF. CDR3 nucleotide sequence: TGTGCCAGTAGTATAGGGGGCAGGAATGAGCAGTTCTTC.

CDR3 region: CSAADGSMYGYTF. The CDR3 region has the DNA TGCAGCGCGGCCGACGGGAGCATGTATGGCTACACCTTC. The rearrangement joins TRBV29-1 to TRBJ1-2; D gene unclear. The V end was cut by 7 bases, the J end by 5 bases, with 17 bases between. The CDR3 runs 13 residues. Germline CDR1 and CDR2: SQVTM and ANQGSEA.

The J gene is TRBJ2-7, the V gene TRBV25-1, with D perhaps TRBD1 (5 bases). The CDR3 has 14 amino acids. Deletions cut 4 bases from V and 4 bases from J, with 14 bases between. Germline CDR1 is MGHDK and CDR2 is SYGVNS. CDR3 amino acids: CASSGAGISYEQYF. The CDR3 nucleotides read TGTGCCAGCAGTGGGGCAGGGATCAGTTACGAGCAGTACTTC.

The chain employs TRBV6-1 and TRBJ2-1; TRBD1 might be the D (6 bases). Looked up from germline, CDR1 is MNHNS and CDR2 is SASEGT. The CDR3 has 13 residues. Trimming cost V 4 bases and J 8 bases, with 12 bases left between them. The CDR3 bases are TGTGCCAGCAGTGTGGACAGTGACTATGAGCAGTTCTTC. Protein sequence: CASSVDSDYEQFF.

The J gene is TRBJ1-1, the V gene TRBV27, with 9 bases lining up with TRBD1. Germline CDR1 reads MNHEY; CDR2 reads SMNVEV (reference sequence). The CDR3 consists of 13 residues. The trim removed 4 bases at V and 7 bases at J, leaving 4 bases unmatched. The CDR3 region is CASSWGTGNEAFF. CDR3 in DNA: TGTGCCAGCAGTTGGGGGACAGGGAATGAAGCTTTCTTT.

The chain uses TRBV6-5 and TRBJ1-2, with D perhaps TRBD1 (5 bases). CDR3 size: 14 residues. CDR1 is MNHEY, CDR2 SVGAGI, per germline. The ends were cut back, 0 bases at V and 8 bases at J, with 13 bases in the middle. The CDR3 sequence: CASSYSRSGHGYTF. CDR3 DNA sequence: TGTGCCAGCAGTTACTCGAGGTCAGGGCACGGCTACACCTTC.

The V call is TRBV19, the J call TRBJ1-1; weak D call: TRBD1 (5 bases). Trimming took off 7 bases at V and 5 bases at J, with 20 bases between the two ends. This CDR3 region has 15 residues. The germline V gene has CDR1 LNHDA and CDR2 SQIVND (reference sequence). The CDR3 sequence: CASIGGEGSATEAFF. CDR3 nucleotide sequence: TGTGCCAGTATCGGAGGGGAGGGATCTGCTACTGAAGCTTTCTTT.

This clone was observed once. The rearrangement uses TRBV28 and TRBJ2-7; 9 bases are shared with TRBD1. With 6 bases clipped from V and 3 bases from J, the junction kept 6 bases outside the gene matches. Germline loops: CDR1 MDHEN, CDR2 SYDVKM. This CDR3 is 14 amino acids long. For the CDR3, the DNA is TGTGCCAGCAGCACCCGGGACAGGGACTACGAGCAGTACTTC. The encoded protein is CASSTRDRDYEQYF. The whole variable domain, filled in from reference TRBV28 and TRBJ2-7, reads DVKVTQSSRYLVKRTGEKVFLECVQDMDHENMFWYRQDPGLGLRLIYFSYDVKMKEKGDIPEGYSVSREKKERFSLILESASTNQTSMYLCASSTRDRDYEQYFGPGTRLTVT.